Listed below are T cell receptor beta chains from one sample, sequenced in a study of T-cell memory formation after mild COVID-19. One entry per CDR3 protein, called by TCRdb with MiXCR from the 5' RACE reads. The repertoire holds more than 300,000 distinct CDR3 sequences, with 12% to 15% as singletons. Source material: PBMCs or a T cell subset sorted from them (not recorded which). Every receptor here comes from a young man who had mild COVID-19 (a few samples of this study predate the infection). Cell type and time point are not known. The CDR3 runs from the conserved cysteine through the conserved F or W.

v_call cdr3_aa
TRBV18 CASSPSDRNQPQHF
TRBV29-1 CSVEIRRGNTEAFF
TRBV4-2 CASSQRQGFETQYF
TRBV20-1 CSARSGQGAGEKLFF
TRBV27 CASSLGTGGFNEQFF
TRBV20-1 CSARGGLRADTQYF
TRBV5-4 CASSPGGHTDTQYF
TRBV6-5 CASSQDRVKVAEAFF
TRBV10-3 CAISAGETTDTQYF
TRBV5-1 CASSFRVGAYNSPLHF
TRBV5-8 CASSSEPEGLPYNEQFF
TRBV21-1 CASSGYWGPDRHTYEQYF
TRBV4-3 CASSQDPPGLVSIQYF
TRBV5-1 CASSPWGGNTEAFF
TRBV6-5 CASSYSRGAGTDTQYF
TRBV7-8 CATGTGNQPQHF
TRBV7-2 CASTSLEWDRGLRRNSPLHF
TRBV20-1 CSARDNRGSSYEQYF
TRBV29-1 CSGGTGDYEQYF
TRBV2 CASNRGRYTEAFF
TRBV9 CASSVVGAGSQAFF
TRBV7-8 CASSLAVWGGLNEQFF
TRBV9 CASSVASGIQETQYF
TRBV6-1 CASSVLGQANTEAFF
TRBV3-1 CASSQDRNAETQYF
TRBV3-1 CASRYGGNTDTQYF
TRBV12-3/TRBV12-4 CASREPGLGGSQYF
TRBV20-1 CSARVGLRPGELFF
TRBV20-1 CSAPRNGQGGDIQYF
TRBV5-1 CASSLGLAGLNTQYF
TRBV6-2/TRBV6-3 CASSYGGQSSGQFF
TRBV5-1 CASSSDTSGGVPDTQYF
TRBV12-3/TRBV12-4 CASSPREYQPQHF
TRBV12-3/TRBV12-4 CASSFGNGADPRTQYF
TRBV7-2 CASSFDPSVTQYF
TRBV5-1 CASSSLDGRHTEAFF
TRBV29-1 CSVDGQADGLDEQFF
TRBV5-6 CASSLAGGSGYTF
TRBV7-9 CASSQPHGQGYTF
TRBV5-1 CASSLVDVSTEAFF
TRBV5-5 CASSILTGENPGELFF
TRBV29-1 CSVEGGGTEAFF
TRBV5-1 CASAMGQSIGTDTQYF
TRBV5-1 CASSPGDSGSDTQYF
TRBV7-2 CASSSMPGQNSPLHF
TRBV12-3/TRBV12-4 CASTRETNEKLFF
TRBV12-3/TRBV12-4 CASSTYYGQPQHF
TRBV24-1 CATSDTESAGDTQYF
TRBV5-1 CASSLVQGYEQYF
TRBV7-9 CASSLSQNTEAFF
TRBV4-1 CASSQEKTGHQETQYF
TRBV12-3/TRBV12-4 CASSLTGTVSTDTQYF
TRBV20-1 CSATALVGDQPQHF
TRBV5-1 CASSRDGLSGNTIYF